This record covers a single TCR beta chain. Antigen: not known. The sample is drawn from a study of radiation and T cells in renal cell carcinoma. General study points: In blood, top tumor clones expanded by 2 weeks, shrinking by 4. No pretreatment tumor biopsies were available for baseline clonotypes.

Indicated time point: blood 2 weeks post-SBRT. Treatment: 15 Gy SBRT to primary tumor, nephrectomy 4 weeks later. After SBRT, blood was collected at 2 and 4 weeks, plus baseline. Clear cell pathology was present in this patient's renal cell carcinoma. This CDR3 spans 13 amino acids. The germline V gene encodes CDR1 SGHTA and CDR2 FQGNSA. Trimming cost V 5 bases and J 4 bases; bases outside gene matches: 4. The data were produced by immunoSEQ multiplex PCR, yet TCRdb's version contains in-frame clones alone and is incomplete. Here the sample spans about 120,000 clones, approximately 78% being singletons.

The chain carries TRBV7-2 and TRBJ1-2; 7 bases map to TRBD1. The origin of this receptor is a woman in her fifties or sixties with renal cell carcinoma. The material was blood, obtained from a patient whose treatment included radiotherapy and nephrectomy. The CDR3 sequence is CASSVGQSYGYTF. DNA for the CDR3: TGTGCCAGCAGCGTGGGACAGAGCTATGGCTACACCTTC.